These 26 T cell receptor beta chains share one sample of origin, sequenced in a study of naive and memory T cell subsets. An equimolar mix of two oligonucleotides served as the beta constant-region primer for TRBC1 and TRBC2. TCRdb ran MiXCR on the UMI-ligation and nested PCR reads and lists one entry per CDR3 protein. Found here are 130,000 to 150,000 distinct CDR3 sequences, about a sixth of them singletons; the top ten hold about 0.14%. Input material: naive CD4+ T cells from blood. These receptors came from a human donor in good health.

This clonotype has just a few counts. The rearrangement joins TRBV20-1 to TRBJ1-1; no clear D. The germline V gene encodes CDR1 DFQATT and CDR2 SNEGSKA (reference sequence). V was shortened by 3 bases and J by 2 bases, with 4 bases between the two germline ends. This CDR3 contains 11 residues. CDR3 sequence (DNA): TGCAGTGCTAGGAGCAACACTGAAGCTTTCTTT. This encodes CSARSNTEAFF.

In its sample, this clonotype was seen a few times. This sequence joins TRBV29-1 and TRBJ1-2; tentative D call: TRBD1 (5 bases). CDR3 length: 14 residues. The germline V and J ends were trimmed by 3 bases and 8 bases, with 19 bases remaining between them. In germline, CDR1 is SQVTM, CDR2 ANQGSEA. Written as DNA, the CDR3 is TGCAGCGTTGATAGGGTCGCAGGGTTAGGAGGCTACACCTTC. Protein: CSVDRVAGLGGYTF.

This chain connects TRBV10-3 to TRBJ1-5, with no clear D. The CDR3 runs to 15 residues. Trimming stripped 1 base from V and 0 bases from J, with 7 bases between. Germline CDR1 and CDR2: ENHRY and SYGVKD. The CDR3 nucleotides read TGTGCCATCAGTGAGTTGGCGGATAGCAATCAGCCCCAGCATTTT. Its protein product is CAISELADSNQPQHF.

This clonotype showed up just a few times. The chain uses TRBV18 and TRBJ2-7, with TRBD2 as a possible D gene (6 bases). Between the trimmed V and J ends, which lost 3 bases and 3 bases, there was a span of 12 bases. Germline V gives CDR1 KGHSH, CDR2 LQKENI. This CDR3 has 14 amino acids. CDR3 region: CASSPGRGNYEQYF. DNA for the CDR3: TGTGCCAGCTCACCGGGTCGGGGGAACTACGAGCAGTACTTC.

The J gene is TRBJ2-1, the V gene TRBV18; D is possibly TRBD1 or TRBD2 (5 bases each). Between the trimmed V and J ends, which lost 2 bases and 3 bases, there was a span of 11 bases. CDR3 size: 15 residues. Germline-derived CDR1 and CDR2 are KGHSH and LQKENI. The CDR3 loop reads CASSPGVGDYNEQFF. In DNA form, the CDR3 reads TGTGCCAGCTCACCAGGGGTGGGGGACTACAATGAGCAGTTCTTC. Drawing the rest from reference TRBV18 and TRBJ2-1, the complete variable domain is NAGVMQNPRHLVRRRGQEARLRCSPMKGHSHVYWYRQLPEEGLKFMVYLQKENIIDESGMPKERFSAEFPKEGPSILRIQQVVRGDSAAYFCASSPGVGDYNEQFFGPGTRLTVL.

This clonotype turned up a few times. The CDR3, as DNA: TGCGCCAGCAGCCAAGGAGGGGGACAGGGTAGAGAGACCCAGTACTTC. Amino acid sequence: CASSQGGGQGRETQYF. The rearrangement links TRBV4-3 to TRBJ2-5, with 9 positions matching TRBD1. The CDR3 totals 16 residues. The germline CDR1 and CDR2 sequences are LGHNA and YSLEER. Trimming cost V 1 base and J 4 bases; bases outside gene matches: 7.

This clonotype occurred a few times. CDR3 residues: CASTPFGGQETQYF. Written as DNA, the CDR3 is TGCGCCAGCACCCCCTTCGGTGGCCAAGAGACCCAGTACTTC. The V and J genes are TRBV10-2 and TRBJ2-5; unclear D gene. V lost 7 bases, J lost 1 base, and 13 bases lay in between. The CDR3 is 14 amino acids. Germline V lookup: CDR1 WSHSY, CDR2 SAAADI.

This clonotype showed up many times. This chain joins TRBV11-2 and TRBJ2-7; D unresolved. Trimming removed 0 bases from V and 3 bases from J, with 3 bases in between. CDR1 and CDR2 from the germline V gene are SGHAT and FQNNGV. This CDR3 is 12 amino acids long. Written as DNA, the CDR3 is TGTGCCAGCAGCTTAGACCGCTACGAGCAGTACTTC. Translated: CASSLDRYEQYF.

This chain joins TRBV11-3 and TRBJ2-7; the D is unclear. V was trimmed by 0 bases and J by 7 bases, leaving 7 bases between them. Germline V CDR1 and CDR2: SGHNT, YENEEA. The CDR3 is made up of 12 amino acids. The CDR3 here is CASSLDSGEQYF. CDR3 bases: TGTGCCAGCAGCTTAGATAGTGGGGAGCAGTACTTC.

This rearrangement joins TRBV6-2 or TRBV6-3 to TRBJ2-5, with 10 bases lining up with TRBD2. The V gene's germline CDR1 is MNHEY and CDR2 SVGEGT. CDR3 length: 17 amino acids. V shed 2 bases and J 6 bases; nucleotides not matched to a gene: 12. The chain's CDR3 is CASSYVGLAGVEKTQYF. The CDR3 bases are TGTGCCAGCAGTTACGTCGGGCTAGCGGGAGTCGAGAAGACCCAGTACTTC.

The chain carries TRBV24-1 and TRBJ2-6; D gene unclear. Germline CDR1 is KGHDR and CDR2 is SFDVKD. The CDR3 is made up of 15 amino acids. V shed 5 bases and J shed 2 bases, with 9 bases lying between them. The CDR3 spells CATSASAPGANVLTF. The CDR3 DNA is TGTGCCACCAGTGCCTCAGCCCCTGGGGCCAACGTCCTGACTTTC.

In this sample, this clonotype turned up a few times. The chain carries TRBV11-3 and TRBJ2-2; D not resolved. The germline V gene has CDR1 SGHNT and CDR2 YENEEA. The CDR3 runs 13 residues. V lost 5 bases to trimming and J lost 6 bases, with 10 bases between them. CDR3 in DNA: TGTGCCAGCAGCCGCAACTTAGCCGGGGAGCTGTTTTTT. The encoded protein is CASSRNLAGELFF.

This clonotype was detected once. The chain has TRBV3-1 and TRBJ2-5; unclear D gene. CDR1 is LGHDT and CDR2 is YNNKEL in the germline V gene (reference sequence). The CDR3 extends over 12 amino acids. The ends were cut back, 0 bases at V and 4 bases at J, with 3 bases in the middle. The CDR3 region is CASSQERETQYF. CDR3 bases: TGTGCCAGCAGCCAAGAGAGAGAGACCCAGTACTTC.

This clonotype occurred many times. This sequence joins TRBV7-9 and TRBJ2-2; the D is unclear. The CDR3 runs 11 residues. Germline values: CDR1 SEHNR, CDR2 FQNEAQ (reference sequence). V lost 5 bases and J 7 bases, leaving 5 bases between the germline ends. This CDR3 is CASSPHGELFF. The CDR3 DNA is TGTGCCAGCAGCCCCCACGGGGAGCTGTTTTTT. Based on the CDR3 plus reference TRBV7-9 and TRBJ2-2, the full variable domain is DTGVSQNPRHKITKRGQNVTFRCDPISEHNRLYWYRQTLGQGPEFLTYFQNEAQLEKSRLLSDRFSAERPKGSFSTLEIQRTEQGDSAMYLCASSPHGELFFGEGSRLTVL.

The chain carries TRBV20-1 and TRBJ1-2; D is undetermined. The CDR3 length is 16 residues. Between the trimmed V and J ends, which lost 0 bases and 3 bases, there was a span of 17 bases. The germline gives CDR1 DFQATT, CDR2 SNEGSKA (reference sequence). The CDR3 loop is CSARERRSVRDYGYTF. In DNA, the CDR3 is TGCAGTGCTAGAGAGAGGAGGTCGGTCCGAGACTATGGCTACACCTTC.

The genes are TRBV20-1 and TRBJ2-1; 8 bases match TRBD2. The CDR3 runs to 17 residues. The V gene's germline CDR1 is DFQATT and CDR2 SNEGSKA (reference sequence). The J segment lost 3 bases and the V segment lost 2 bases, leaving 12 bases of the junction unmatched. In DNA form, the CDR3 reads TGCAGTGCTAGACTAGCGGGCAAATGGGCGAACTACAATGAGCAGTTCTTC. Amino acid sequence: CSARLAGKWANYNEQFF.

This clonotype occurred many times. The J gene is TRBJ2-5, the V gene TRBV12-3 or TRBV12-4; 12 bases align to TRBD2. The trim removed 4 bases at V and 3 bases at J, leaving 3 bases unmatched. This CDR3 is 15 amino acids long. The CDR3 nucleotides are TGTGCCAGCAGTTCCCGACTAGCGGGAGAAGAGACCCAGTACTTC. Its translation is CASSSRLAGEETQYF.

This clonotype was detected a few times. The chain links TRBV5-4 to TRBJ2-3; D remains unclear. The V and J ends lost 4 bases and 0 bases respectively, with 15 bases between them. The germline gives CDR1 SGHNT, CDR2 YYREEE (reference sequence). The CDR3 is made up of 16 amino acids. This CDR3 is CASSHDPGRSTDTQYF. The CDR3 nucleotides read TGTGCCAGCAGCCATGATCCGGGTAGAAGCACAGATACGCAGTATTTT.

The rearrangement uses TRBV7-2 and TRBJ1-4; the D gene is possibly TRBD1 (5 bases). The CDR3 has 17 amino acids. V was cut by 0 bases and J by 0 bases, with 11 bases left in between. Germline CDR1 and CDR2: SGHTA and FQGNSA. The CDR3 bases are TGTGCCAGCAGCTTAGCGGGGGGGGGTCCAACTAATGAAAAACTGTTTTTT. Amino acid sequence: CASSLAGGGPTNEKLFF. Variable domain in full (rest from reference TRBV7-2 and TRBJ1-4): GAGVSQSPSNKVTEKGKDVELRCDPISGHTALYWYRQSLGQGLEFLIYFQGNSAPDKSGLPSDRFSAERTGGSVSTLTIQRTQQEDSAVYLCASSLAGGGPTNEKLFFGSGTQLSVL.

This clonotype was detected a few times. The V and J genes are TRBV2 and TRBJ2-1; TRBD2 aligns across 16 bases. The CDR3 has 20 residues. Germline CDR1 and CDR2: SNHLY and FYNNEI. The V gene end was trimmed by 3 bases and the J gene end by 3 bases; junction bases not matched to a gene: 11. The CDR3 loop reads CASSDLVGTSGRAFYNEQFF. The CDR3 nucleotides read TGTGCCAGCAGTGATTTAGTTGGGACTAGCGGGAGGGCATTCTACAATGAGCAGTTCTTC.

This clonotype was counted only a few times. The V and J genes are TRBV20-1 and TRBJ1-1; D gene ambiguous. V gave up 3 bases and J gave up 10 bases, with 12 bases separating them. The CDR3 has 11 residues. CDR1 is DFQATT, CDR2 SNEGSKA, per germline (reference sequence). CDR3 nucleotide sequence: TGCAGTGCTAGGGGGATCCGTGGAGCTTTCTTT. It translates to CSARGIRGAFF.

This clonotype was counted a few times. The chain combines TRBV7-9 with TRBJ2-2, with TRBD2 matching over 9 bases. Losses at the gene ends were 1 base for V and 6 bases for J; bases not matched to a gene: 0. The CDR3 has 14 residues. Germline V CDR1 and CDR2: SEHNR, FQNEAQ (reference sequence). The DNA of the CDR3 is TGTGCCAGCAGCTTAGGACTAGCGGCCGGGGAGCTGTTTTTT. Translated: CASSLGLAAGELFF.

Only a few counts were recorded for this clonotype. J is TRBJ2-7 and V is TRBV5-1, with 11 bases matching TRBD2. The junction had 12 bases not matched to a gene; V was cut back by 5 bases and J by 5 bases. The CDR3 consists of 16 residues. In germline, CDR1 is SGHRS, CDR2 YFSETQ. The CDR3 loop reads CASSPLLAGVFNEQYF. Written as DNA, the CDR3 is TGCGCCAGCAGTCCTCTACTAGCGGGAGTGTTCAACGAGCAGTACTTC.

This clonotype was found a few times. The chain carries TRBV6-5 and TRBJ2-5; D might be TRBD1 (6 bases). Trimming took off 8 bases at V and 7 bases at J, with 17 bases between the two ends. This CDR3 spans 13 amino acids. CDR1 is MNHEY, CDR2 SVGAGI, per germline. The DNA of the CDR3 is TGTGCCAGCTCCTCTGGGGGCGGAGGGACCCAGTACTTC. This sequence encodes CASSSGGGGTQYF.

With regard to this clonotype: This sequence may be a read error, since a much larger clone differs from it by one base. The genes are TRBV20-1 and TRBJ2-5; perhaps TRBD1 as D (5 bases). Deletions cut 1 base from V and 6 bases from J, with 12 bases between. The CDR3 is 13 residues long. From germline, CDR1 is DFQATT and CDR2 SNEGSKA (reference sequence). The DNA for the CDR3 is TGCAGTGCTAGAGGACAGTCCAGAAAGACCCAGTACTTC. Its translation is CSARGQSRKTQYF.

The chain carries TRBV5-4 and TRBJ2-3, with D possibly matching TRBD2 (7 bases). The CDR3 has 15 residues. Trimming shortened V by 4 bases and J by 2 bases, and 14 bases separated the two germline ends. CDR1 is SGHNT and CDR2 is YYREEE in the germline V gene (reference sequence). DNA of the CDR3: TGTGCCAGCAGCCCGAGGGGGGGCCCCACAGATACGCAGTATTTT. Translating gives CASSPRGGPTDTQYF.